This T cell receptor (beta chain) appears in the sequencing data of a study of blood T cell repertoires in COVID-19. For the study at large: The United States, Italy and Spain supplied acute and convalescent COVID-19 samples. PBMCs, B-cell-depleted T cells, or T cells were the source of the cDNA or gDNA that made up the material.

Germline V lookup: CDR1 MDHEN, CDR2 SYDVKM. Germline trimming cut 6 bases from V and 2 bases from J; bases unmatched to any gene: 4. The CDR3 consists of 14 residues. Methods used by the authors: From reference gene primer amplification, estimates of nucleated cell counts were derived. Clones were read by immunoSEQ multiplex PCR, and TCRdb kept only the in-frame ones, dropping some. V, J and clone size derive from that table, while D and trimming were established from the DNA sequence. The repertoire holds fewer than 350,000 clones, with more than 75% as singletons. The V and J genes are TRBV28 and TRBJ2-3, with 8 bases fitting TRBD2. Sequences were obtained from peripheral blood. The receptor comes from a woman younger than 45 who had recovered from COVID-19. As DNA, the CDR3 is TGTGCCAGCAGCTTAGCGGGACCCACAGATACGCAGTATTTT. It specifies CASSLAGPTDTQYF.